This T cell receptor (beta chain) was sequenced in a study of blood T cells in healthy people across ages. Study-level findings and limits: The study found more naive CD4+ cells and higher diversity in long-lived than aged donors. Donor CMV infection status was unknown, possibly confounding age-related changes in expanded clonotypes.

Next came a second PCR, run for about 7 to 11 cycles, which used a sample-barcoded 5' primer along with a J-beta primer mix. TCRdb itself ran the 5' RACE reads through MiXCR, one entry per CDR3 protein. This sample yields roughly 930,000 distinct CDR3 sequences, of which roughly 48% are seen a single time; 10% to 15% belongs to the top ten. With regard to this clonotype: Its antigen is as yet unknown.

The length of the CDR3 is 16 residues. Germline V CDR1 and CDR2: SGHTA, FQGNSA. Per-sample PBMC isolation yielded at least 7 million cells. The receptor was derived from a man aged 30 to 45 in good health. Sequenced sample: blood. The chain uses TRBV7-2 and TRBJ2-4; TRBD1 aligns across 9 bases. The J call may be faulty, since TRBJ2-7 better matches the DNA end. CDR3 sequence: CASSLVYTGGTDEQYF. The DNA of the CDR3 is TGTGCCAGCAGCTTAGTTTACACAGGGGGCACGGACGAGCAGTACTTC.